The present TCR beta chain was sequenced within a study of blood T cell repertoires in COVID-19. Study context: Acute and convalescent COVID-19 specimens originated in the United States, Italy and Spain.

In the original workflow: Counts of nucleated cells, estimated from reference gene primer amplification, were obtained. Assay used: immunoSEQ multiplex PCR; TCRdb lists only in-frame clones, some missing. D and trimming come from the DNA, and the V and J calls and clone size come from that table. The table has around 43,000 clones, about nine tenths seen once. The junction had 20 bases not matched to a gene; V was cut back by 5 bases and J by 6 bases. The CDR3 runs 19 residues. In germline, CDR1 is MNHEY, CDR2 SMNVEV (reference sequence). The chain has TRBV27 and TRBJ1-3, with 9 bases fitting TRBD1. This TCR was sampled from a human donor in a cohort sampled during active COVID-19. What was sequenced was peripheral blood. The CDR3 region is CASSLNQKQTGGNENTIYF. In DNA form, the CDR3 reads TGTGCCAGCAGTCTCAACCAAAAGCAGACAGGGGGTAACGAAAACACCATATATTTT.